This T cell receptor beta chain appears in the sequencing data of a study of siplizumab effects on memory and regulatory T cells. Concerning this clone: What it recognizes is unknown.

Points from the study as a whole: Naive T cells were seemingly more diverse than memory cells, and major contributions to the alloresponse seemed to be made by them.

Here immunoSEQ multiplex PCR was the method, and the copy in TCRdb shows in-frame clones only, minus some. The sample has some 65,000 clones, 88% seen once; the top ten hold 1.7%. Between the trimmed V and J ends, which lost 4 bases and 6 bases, there was a span of 10 bases. CDR1 and CDR2 (germline): DFQATT, SNEGSKA (reference sequence). The CDR3 has 11 amino acids. The rearrangement joins TRBV20-1 to TRBJ2-7; D is perhaps TRBD1 (5 bases). The specimen sequenced was Tregs sorted from blood. The sequence was obtained from a human donor in good health. The CDR3 DNA is TGCAGTGCTATCCGACAGTTCGAGCAGTACTTC. Residues: CSAIRQFEQYF.